This T cell receptor beta chain was captured in a study of cytotoxic CD8 clonotypes in ibrutinib-treated CLL. Background on the study: Once patients had received a median approximately twelve months of treatment, range 6 to 36, response samples were obtained.

Using immunoSEQ multiplex PCR, the repertoire was profiled, and TCRdb retains in-frame clones only, with some absent. The data hold 20,000 to 30,000 clones, with approximately 67% observed a single time. Details on this clone: Its target is not known.

Broader study findings: The clonality rise at ibrutinib response reflected private clonotype expansion.

This CDR3 comprises 13 residues. Germline CDR1 SNHLY, CDR2 FYNNEI. The ends were cut back, 7 bases at V and 2 bases at J, with 11 bases in the middle. The chain uses TRBV2 and TRBJ1-2; tentative D call: TRBD1 (6 bases). The clonotype comes from a human donor with chronic lymphocytic leukemia. The sample was PBMCs, taken at disease progression, from a patient treated with ibrutinib. CDR3 loop: CASTPQGNYGYTF. The CDR3 bases are TGTGCCAGCACCCCCCAGGGGAACTATGGCTACACCTTC.